This TCR beta chain was sequenced for a study of blood T cell repertoires in COVID-19. Looking at the study overall: In each case, the material was cDNA or gDNA derived from T cells, B-cell-depleted T cells, or PBMCs.

CDR3 size: 21 residues. V shed 2 bases and J shed 8 bases, with 34 bases lying between them. The germline gives CDR1 MNHEY, CDR2 SMNVEV (reference sequence). The data were produced by immunoSEQ multiplex PCR, yet TCRdb's version contains in-frame clones alone and is incomplete. The sample lists about 75,000 clones, 79% seen once, with approximately 5% in the top ten. The source material was peripheral blood. The rearrangement joins TRBV27 to TRBJ1-5; D is undetermined. The sequence derives from a woman over 75 with active or convalescent COVID-19. The DNA for the CDR3 is TGTGCCAGCAGTTTACACTCCCTACCCCACGGTCCCTACTCAAATCACGAGCCCCAGCATTTT. The encoded protein is CASSLHSLPHGPYSNHEPQHF.